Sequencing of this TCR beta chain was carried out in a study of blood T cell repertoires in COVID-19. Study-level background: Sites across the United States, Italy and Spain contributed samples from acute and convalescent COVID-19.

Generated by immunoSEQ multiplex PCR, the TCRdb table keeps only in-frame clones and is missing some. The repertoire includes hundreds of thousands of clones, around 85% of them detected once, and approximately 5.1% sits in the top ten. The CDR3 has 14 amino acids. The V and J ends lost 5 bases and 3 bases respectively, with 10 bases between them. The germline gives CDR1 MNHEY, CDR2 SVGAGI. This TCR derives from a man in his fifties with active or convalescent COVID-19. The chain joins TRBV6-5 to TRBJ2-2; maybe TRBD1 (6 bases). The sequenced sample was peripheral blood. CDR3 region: CASSPQGYTGELFF. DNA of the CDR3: TGTGCCAGCAGTCCACAGGGATACACCGGGGAGCTGTTTTTT.